This T cell receptor (beta chain) was obtained from a study of cytomegalovirus exposure and HLA in healthy donors. Study conclusions and caveats: Both high specificity and high sensitivity reportedly marked the classifier's diagnosis of cytomegalovirus status. TCR clusters originating in the first cohort tended to co-occur in the approximately 130 validation repertoires, according to a later analysis.

Sequencing was performed with immunoSEQ multiplex PCR; in TCRdb, only in-frame clones are kept and a portion is missing. The repertoire includes under 75,000 clones, roughly 94% of them detected once, and around 7% sits in the top ten. The CDR3 is 15 amino acids. In germline, CDR1 is SGDLS, CDR2 YYNGEE. J was trimmed by 2 bases and V by 5 bases; bases with no gene match: 10. The validation cohort, a group of 90 to 150 subjects, included the donors and was separate from the approximately 700-subject first cohort. A single count supports this clone. Its antigen remains unknown. This sequence was found in a woman under 30 in good health and CMV-seropositive. The J gene is TRBJ2-7, the V gene TRBV9; 7 bases fit TRBD2. The sample was PBMCs. The CDR3 here is CASSETSSPTYEQYF. The CDR3 DNA reads as TGTGCCAGCAGTGAGACTAGCTCACCGACCTACGAGCAGTACTTC.